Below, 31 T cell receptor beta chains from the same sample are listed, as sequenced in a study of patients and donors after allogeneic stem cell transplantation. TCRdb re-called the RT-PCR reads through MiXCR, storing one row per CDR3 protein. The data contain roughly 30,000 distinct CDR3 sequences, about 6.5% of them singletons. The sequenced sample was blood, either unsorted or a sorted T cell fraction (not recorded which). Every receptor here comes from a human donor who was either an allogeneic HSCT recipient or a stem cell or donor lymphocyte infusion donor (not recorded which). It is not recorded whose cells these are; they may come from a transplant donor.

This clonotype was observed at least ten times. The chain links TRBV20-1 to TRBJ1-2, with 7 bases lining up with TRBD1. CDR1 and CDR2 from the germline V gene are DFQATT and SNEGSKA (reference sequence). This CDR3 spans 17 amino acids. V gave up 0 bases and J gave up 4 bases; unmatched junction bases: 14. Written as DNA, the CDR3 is TGCAGTGCTAGAGATGCAGACCCTGGACAGGCGTTCTATGGCTACACCTTC. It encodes CSARDADPGQAFYGYTF.

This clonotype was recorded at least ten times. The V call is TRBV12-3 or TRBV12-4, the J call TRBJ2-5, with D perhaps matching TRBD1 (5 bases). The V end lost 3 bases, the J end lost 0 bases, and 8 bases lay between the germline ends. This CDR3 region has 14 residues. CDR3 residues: CASSLGPNQETQYF. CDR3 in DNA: TGTGCCAGCAGTTTGGGGCCGAACCAAGAGACCCAGTACTTC.

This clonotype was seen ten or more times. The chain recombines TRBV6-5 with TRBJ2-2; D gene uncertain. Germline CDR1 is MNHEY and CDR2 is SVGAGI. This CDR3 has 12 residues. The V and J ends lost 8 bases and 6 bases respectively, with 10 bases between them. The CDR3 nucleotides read TGTGCCAGCCGAAAATACGCCGGGGAGCTGTTTTTT. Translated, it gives CASRKYAGELFF.

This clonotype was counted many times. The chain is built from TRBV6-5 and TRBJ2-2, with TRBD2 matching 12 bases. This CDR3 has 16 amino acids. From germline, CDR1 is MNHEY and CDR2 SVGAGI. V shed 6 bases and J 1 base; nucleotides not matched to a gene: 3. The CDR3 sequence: CASSLGLAGNTGELFF. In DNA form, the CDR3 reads TGTGCCAGCAGCCTGGGACTAGCGGGGAACACCGGGGAGCTGTTTTTT.

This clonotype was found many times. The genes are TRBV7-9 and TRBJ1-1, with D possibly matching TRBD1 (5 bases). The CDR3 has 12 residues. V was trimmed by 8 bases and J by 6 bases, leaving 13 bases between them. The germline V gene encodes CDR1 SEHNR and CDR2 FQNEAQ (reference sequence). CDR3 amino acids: CASRMGGSEAFF. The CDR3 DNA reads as TGTGCCAGCCGGATGGGGGGATCTGAAGCTTTCTTT.

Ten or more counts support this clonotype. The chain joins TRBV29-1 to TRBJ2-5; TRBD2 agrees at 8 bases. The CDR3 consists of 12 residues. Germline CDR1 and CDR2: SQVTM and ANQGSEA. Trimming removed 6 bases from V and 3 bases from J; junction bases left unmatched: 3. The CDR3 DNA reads TGCAGCGTCGCACTAGCGGAAGAGACCCAGTACTTC. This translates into CSVALAEETQYF.

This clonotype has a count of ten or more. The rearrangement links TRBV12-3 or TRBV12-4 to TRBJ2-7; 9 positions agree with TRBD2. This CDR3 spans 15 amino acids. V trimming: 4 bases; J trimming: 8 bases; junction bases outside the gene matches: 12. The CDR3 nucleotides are TGTGCCAGCAGTTCCCCCGGGACTAGCTTGGGTAAGCAGTACTTC. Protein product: CASSSPGTSLGKQYF.

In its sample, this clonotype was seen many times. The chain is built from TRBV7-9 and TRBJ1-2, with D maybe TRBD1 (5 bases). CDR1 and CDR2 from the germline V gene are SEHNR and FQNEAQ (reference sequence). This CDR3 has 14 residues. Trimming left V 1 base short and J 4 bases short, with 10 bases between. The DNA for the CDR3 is TGTGCCAGCAGCTTAGTCGGGGGACCCTATGGCTACACCTTC. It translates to CASSLVGGPYGYTF.

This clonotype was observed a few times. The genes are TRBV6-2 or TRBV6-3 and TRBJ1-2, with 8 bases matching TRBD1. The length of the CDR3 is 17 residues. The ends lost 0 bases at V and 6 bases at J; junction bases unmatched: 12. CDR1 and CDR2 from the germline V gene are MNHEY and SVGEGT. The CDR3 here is CASSYSTDTRGRNGYTF. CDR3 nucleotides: TGTGCCAGCAGTTACTCGACCGACACCAGGGGGCGGAATGGCTACACCTTC.

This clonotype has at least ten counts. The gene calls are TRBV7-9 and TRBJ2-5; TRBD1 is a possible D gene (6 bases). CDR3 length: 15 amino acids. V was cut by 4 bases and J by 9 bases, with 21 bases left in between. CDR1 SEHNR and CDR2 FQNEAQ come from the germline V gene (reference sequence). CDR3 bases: TGTGCCAGCAGCTGGACAGAGGCATCACGGGCGGCCCAGTACTTC. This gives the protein CASSWTEASRAAQYF.

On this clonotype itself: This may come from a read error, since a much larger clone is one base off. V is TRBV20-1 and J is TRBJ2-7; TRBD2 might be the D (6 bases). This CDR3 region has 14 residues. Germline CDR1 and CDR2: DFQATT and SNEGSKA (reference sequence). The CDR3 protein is CSAPEGGTTYVQYF. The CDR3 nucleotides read TGCAGTGCCCCCGAGGGCGGGACCACCTACGTGCAGTACTTC.

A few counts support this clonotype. The CDR3 spells CASSLGIAGTQETQYF. CDR3 coding DNA: TGTGCCAGCAGCTTGGGGATAGCGGGGACGCAGGAGACCCAGTACTTC. J is TRBJ2-5 and V is TRBV5-6, with TRBD2 identical over 8 bases. The length of the CDR3 is 16 residues. The germline V gene has CDR1 SGHDT and CDR2 YYEEEE. V lost 0 bases to trimming and J lost 5 bases; unmatched junction nucleotides: 9.

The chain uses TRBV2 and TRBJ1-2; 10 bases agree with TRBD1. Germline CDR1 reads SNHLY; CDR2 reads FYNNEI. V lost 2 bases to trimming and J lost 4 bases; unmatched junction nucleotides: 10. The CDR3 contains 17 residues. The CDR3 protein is CASSERVPGQGTYGYTF. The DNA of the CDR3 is TGTGCCAGCAGTGAACGGGTCCCGGGACAGGGGACCTATGGCTACACCTTC. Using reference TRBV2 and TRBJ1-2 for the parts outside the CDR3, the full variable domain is EPEVTQTPSHQVTQMGQEVILRCVPISNHLYFYWYRQILGQKVEFLVSFYNNEISEKSEIFDDQFSVERPDGSNFTLKIRSTKLEDSAMYFCASSERVPGQGTYGYTFGSGTRLTVV.

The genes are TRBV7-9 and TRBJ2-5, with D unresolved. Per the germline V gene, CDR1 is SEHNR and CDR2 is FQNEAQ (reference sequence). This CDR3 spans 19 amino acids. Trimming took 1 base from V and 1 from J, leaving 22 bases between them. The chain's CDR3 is CASSLGFMVVRQGQETQYF. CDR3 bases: TGTGCCAGCAGCTTAGGTTTTATGGTTGTACGCCAAGGCCAAGAGACCCAGTACTTC.

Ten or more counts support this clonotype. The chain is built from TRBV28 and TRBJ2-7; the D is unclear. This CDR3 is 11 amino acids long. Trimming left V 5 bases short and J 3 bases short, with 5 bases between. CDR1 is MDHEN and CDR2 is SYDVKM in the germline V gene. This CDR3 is CASSLGYEQYF. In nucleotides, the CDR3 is TGTGCCAGCAGTCTAGGCTACGAGCAGTACTTC.

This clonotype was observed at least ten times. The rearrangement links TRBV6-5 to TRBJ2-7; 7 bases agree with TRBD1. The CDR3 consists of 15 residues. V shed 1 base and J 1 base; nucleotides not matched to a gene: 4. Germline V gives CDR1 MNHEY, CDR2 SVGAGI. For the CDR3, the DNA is TGTGCCAGCAGTTACTACGGGACAGCATCCTACGAGCAGTACTTC. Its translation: CASSYYGTASYEQYF.

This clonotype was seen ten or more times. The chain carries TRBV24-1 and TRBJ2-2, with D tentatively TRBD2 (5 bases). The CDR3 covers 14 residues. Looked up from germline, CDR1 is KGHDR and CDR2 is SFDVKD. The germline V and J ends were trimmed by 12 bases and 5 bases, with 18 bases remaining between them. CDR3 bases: TGTGCCCCAACATCCTTCCGAGGGACCGGGGAGCTGTTTTTT. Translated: CAPTSFRGTGELFF.

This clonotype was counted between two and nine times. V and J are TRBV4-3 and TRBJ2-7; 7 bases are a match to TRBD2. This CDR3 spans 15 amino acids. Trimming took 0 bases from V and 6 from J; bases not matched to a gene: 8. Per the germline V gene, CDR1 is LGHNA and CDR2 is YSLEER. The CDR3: CASSQDSGSTTEQYF. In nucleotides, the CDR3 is TGCGCCAGCAGCCAAGATAGCGGGTCTACCACCGAGCAGTACTTC.

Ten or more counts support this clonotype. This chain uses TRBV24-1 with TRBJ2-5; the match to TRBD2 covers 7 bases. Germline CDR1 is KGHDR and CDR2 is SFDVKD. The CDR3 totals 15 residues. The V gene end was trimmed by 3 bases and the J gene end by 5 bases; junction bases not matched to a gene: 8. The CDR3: CATSDLAAGEETQYF. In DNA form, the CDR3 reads TGTGCCACCAGTGATCTTGCGGCGGGAGAGGAGACCCAGTACTTC.

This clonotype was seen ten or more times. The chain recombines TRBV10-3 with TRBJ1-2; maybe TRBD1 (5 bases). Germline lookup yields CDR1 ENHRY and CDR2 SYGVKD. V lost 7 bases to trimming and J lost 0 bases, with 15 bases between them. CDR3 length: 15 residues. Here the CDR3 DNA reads TGTGCCATCAAATCGGGGCAAACGGCTAACTATGGCTACACCTTC. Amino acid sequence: CAIKSGQTANYGYTF.

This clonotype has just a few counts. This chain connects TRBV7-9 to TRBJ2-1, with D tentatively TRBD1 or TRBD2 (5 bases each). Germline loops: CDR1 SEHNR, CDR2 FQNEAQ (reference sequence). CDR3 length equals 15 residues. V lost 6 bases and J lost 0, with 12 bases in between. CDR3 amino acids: CASSPGTFSYNEQFF. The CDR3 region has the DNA TGTGCCAGCAGTCCCGGGACCTTCTCCTACAATGAGCAGTTCTTC.

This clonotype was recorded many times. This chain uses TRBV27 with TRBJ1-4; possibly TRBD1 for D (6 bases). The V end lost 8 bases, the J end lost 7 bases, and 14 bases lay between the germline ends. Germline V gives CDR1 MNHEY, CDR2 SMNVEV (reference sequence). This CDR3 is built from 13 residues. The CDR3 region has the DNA TGTGCCAGCCGGGGGGCGGGTCGTGAAAAACTGTTTTTT. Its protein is CASRGAGREKLFF.

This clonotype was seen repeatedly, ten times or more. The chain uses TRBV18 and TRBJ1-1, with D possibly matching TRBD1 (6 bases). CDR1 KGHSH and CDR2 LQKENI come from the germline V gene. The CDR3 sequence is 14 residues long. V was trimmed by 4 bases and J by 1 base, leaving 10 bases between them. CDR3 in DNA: TGTGCCAGCTCACAGATGACAGGGAACACTGAAGCTTTCTTT. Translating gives CASSQMTGNTEAFF.

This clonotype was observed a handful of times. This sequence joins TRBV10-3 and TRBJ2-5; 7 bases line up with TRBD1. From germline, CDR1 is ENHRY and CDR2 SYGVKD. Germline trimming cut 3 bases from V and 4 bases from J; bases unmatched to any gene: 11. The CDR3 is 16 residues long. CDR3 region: CAISDPSTGWRETQYF. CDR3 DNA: TGTGCCATCAGTGACCCATCGACAGGGTGGAGAGAGACCCAGTACTTC.

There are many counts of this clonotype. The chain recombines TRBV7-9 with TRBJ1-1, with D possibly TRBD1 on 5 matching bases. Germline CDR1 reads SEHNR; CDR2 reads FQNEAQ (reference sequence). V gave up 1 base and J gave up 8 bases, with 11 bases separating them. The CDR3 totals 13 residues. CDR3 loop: CASSLEWTPEAFF. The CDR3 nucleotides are TGTGCCAGCAGCTTAGAGTGGACACCCGAAGCTTTCTTT. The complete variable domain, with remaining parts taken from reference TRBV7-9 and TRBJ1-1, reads DTGVSQNPRHKITKRGQNVTFRCDPISEHNRLYWYRQTLGQGPEFLTYFQNEAQLEKSRLLSDRFSAERPKGSFSTLEIQRTEQGDSAMYLCASSLEWTPEAFFGQGTRLTVV.

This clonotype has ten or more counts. The CDR3: CASSPGLAGGEAFF. CDR3 DNA: TGCGCCAGCAGCCCTGGCCTGGCAGGGGGCGAAGCTTTCTTT. The gene calls are TRBV5-1 and TRBJ1-1, with 8 bases lining up with TRBD1. V shed 4 bases, J shed 8 bases, and the junction held 10 bases outside the gene matches. The CDR3 has 14 residues. Germline CDR1 SGHRS, CDR2 YFSETQ.

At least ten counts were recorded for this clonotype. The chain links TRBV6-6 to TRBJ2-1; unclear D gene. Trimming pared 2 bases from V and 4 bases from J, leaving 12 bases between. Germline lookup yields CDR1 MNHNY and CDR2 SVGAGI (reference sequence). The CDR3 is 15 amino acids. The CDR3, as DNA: TGTGCCAGCAGTTACGAGGACGGTAAATACAATGAGCAGTTCTTC. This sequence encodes CASSYEDGKYNEQFF.

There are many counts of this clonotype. DNA of the CDR3: TGTGCCAGCAGTCCCCGGGGGGCTGGAAAGCGCTCCTACGAGCAGTACTTC. Its protein is CASSPRGAGKRSYEQYF. The V call is TRBV6-2 or TRBV6-3, the J call TRBJ2-7, with TRBD2 as a possible D gene (7 bases). The germline CDR1 and CDR2 sequences are MNHEY and SVGEGT. The V end was cut by 5 bases, the J end by 0 bases, with 20 bases between. The CDR3 spans 17 residues.

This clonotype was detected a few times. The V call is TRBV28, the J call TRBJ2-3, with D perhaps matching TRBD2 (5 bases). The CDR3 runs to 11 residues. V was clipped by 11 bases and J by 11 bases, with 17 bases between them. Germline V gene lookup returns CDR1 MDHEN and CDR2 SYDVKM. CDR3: CAGGRMGMQYF. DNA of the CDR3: TGTGCCGGAGGCCGGATGGGAATGCAGTATTTT.

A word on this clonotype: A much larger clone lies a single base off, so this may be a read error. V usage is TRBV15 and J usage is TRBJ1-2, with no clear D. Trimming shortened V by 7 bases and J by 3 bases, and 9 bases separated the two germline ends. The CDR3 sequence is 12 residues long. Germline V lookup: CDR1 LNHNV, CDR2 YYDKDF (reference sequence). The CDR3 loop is CATNKDDYGYTF. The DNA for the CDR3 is TGTGCCACCAACAAAGACGACTATGGCTACACCTTC. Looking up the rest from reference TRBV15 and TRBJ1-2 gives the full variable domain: DAMVIQNPRYQVTQFGKPVTLSCSQTLNHNVMYWYQQKSSQAPKLLFHYYDKDFNNEADTPDNFQSRRPNTSFCFLDIRSPGLGDTAMYLCATNKDDYGYTFGSGTRLTVV.

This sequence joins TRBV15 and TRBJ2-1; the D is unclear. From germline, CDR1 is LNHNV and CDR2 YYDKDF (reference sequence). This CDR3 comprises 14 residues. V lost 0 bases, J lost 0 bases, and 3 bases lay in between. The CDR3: CATSRESSYNEQFF. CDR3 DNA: TGTGCCACCAGCAGAGAGAGCTCCTACAATGAGCAGTTCTTC. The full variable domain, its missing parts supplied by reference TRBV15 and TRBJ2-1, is DAMVIQNPRYQVTQFGKPVTLSCSQTLNHNVMYWYQQKSSQAPKLLFHYYDKDFNNEADTPDNFQSRRPNTSFCFLDIRSPGLGDTAMYLCATSRESSYNEQFFGPGTRLTVL.